The 5 T cell receptor beta chains listed next were all sequenced from one sample in a study of CD8 T cells in ankylosing spondylitis. TCRdb fed the 5' RACE reads into MiXCR, producing one record per CDR3 protein. The sample includes 250,000 to 300,000 distinct CDR3 sequences, 20% of them seen just once. Sequenced: blood, either unsorted or a sorted T cell fraction (not recorded which). These receptors were taken from a male donor with ankylosing spondylitis or in good health (not recorded which).

This clonotype was observed at least ten times. V gene TRBV12-3 or TRBV12-4 combines with J gene TRBJ2-5; weak D call: TRBD2 (6 bases). Trimming shortened V by 6 bases and J by 5 bases, and 19 bases separated the two germline ends. The CDR3 contains 15 residues. CDR3 loop: CASSNLDNGGETQYF. The CDR3 bases are TGTGCCAGCAGCAACCTCGACAATGGGGGGGAGACCCAGTACTTC.

This clonotype occurred many times. The chain has TRBV5-1 and TRBJ1-1; TRBD1 aligns across 8 bases. The germline V gene encodes CDR1 SGHRS and CDR2 YFSETQ. The CDR3 is made up of 14 amino acids. Trimming at V came to 3 bases and at J to 4 bases, leaving 5 bases not matched to a gene. CDR3 in DNA: TGCGCCAGCAGCTACGGACAGGGCGCCACTGAAGCTTTCTTT. It codes for CASSYGQGATEAFF.

This clonotype came up a few times. The rearrangement links TRBV24-1 to TRBJ2-5; no clear D. Germline CDR1 and CDR2: KGHDR and SFDVKD. Trimming removed 6 bases at V and 1 base at J, with 8 bases between. The CDR3 loop spans 13 amino acids. Here the CDR3 reads CATSSRFQETQYF. The CDR3 DNA follows: TGTGCCACCAGTAGCCGTTTCCAAGAGACCCAGTACTTC.

This clonotype came up many times. The chain carries TRBV27 and TRBJ2-7; D may be TRBD1 or TRBD2 (6 bases each). V lost 5 bases, J lost 4 bases, and 24 bases lay in between. The CDR3 extends over 17 amino acids. CDR1 MNHEY and CDR2 SMNVEV come from the germline V gene (reference sequence). CDR3 in DNA: TGTGCCAGCAGTCCCTTCTTTAGCGGACAGCGGTCGTACGAGCAGTACGTC. Translation: CASSPFFSGQRSYEQYV.

This clonotype was detected many times. This chain joins TRBV20-1 and TRBJ2-3; D is uncertain. V lost 5 bases, J lost 4 bases, and 4 bases lay in between. CDR1 DFQATT and CDR2 SNEGSKA come from the germline V gene (reference sequence). The CDR3 length is 10 residues. The CDR3 here is CSAGADTQYF. The CDR3 region has the DNA TGCAGTGCTGGAGCAGATACGCAGTATTTT.